These 8 T cell receptor beta chains came from one sample sequenced in a study of T cells in Graves' hyperthyroidism and ophthalmopathy. Regions amplified from RNA transcripts were the TCR beta CDR3 regions. First-round RT-PCR targeting the TCR CDR3 was performed with the HTBI primer set. TCRdb passed the multiplex PCR reads through MiXCR, listing each CDR3 protein once. The repertoire holds a few hundred thousand distinct CDR3 sequences, about 45% seen once, with roughly 20% in the top ten. The sequenced material came from peripheral blood or thyroid tissue (not recorded which). Source of these receptors: an adult woman with Graves' disease, either hyperthyroidism or ophthalmopathy (not recorded which).

The table lists this clonotype with a count of one. Since a much larger clone is just one base distant, this may be a read error. This chain links TRBV4-3 with TRBJ2-7, with D perhaps matching TRBD2 (5 bases). CDR3 length: 15 residues. V lost 6 bases, J lost 7 bases, and 22 bases lay in between. Germline CDR1 reads LGHNA; CDR2 reads YSLEER. CDR3 DNA: TGCGCCAGCAGTTTACCGGGCCTCCATCGGGGTGAGCAGTACTTC. Translated: CASSLPGLHRGEQYF.

The chain couples TRBV25-1 to TRBJ1-3, with D unclear. V was pared by 4 bases and J by 0 bases, with 10 bases between. Germline V CDR1 and CDR2: MGHDK, SYGVNS. The CDR3 runs 15 residues. For the CDR3, the DNA is TGTGCCAGCAGTGCTAGCTGGGGCTCTGGAAACACCATATATTTT. Protein: CASSASWGSGNTIYF.

This clonotype came up many times. This chain links TRBV2 with TRBJ2-5, with 13 bases identical to TRBD2. Germline lookup yields CDR1 SNHLY and CDR2 FYNNEI. The trim removed 8 bases at V and 9 bases at J, leaving 24 bases unmatched. CDR3 length: 19 residues. For the CDR3, the DNA is TGTGCCAGCCCGCTTACAGGGTCACTAGCGGGAGGGTTCGTTAGAGCCCAGTACTTC. Amino acid sequence: CASPLTGSLAGGFVRAQYF.

The gene calls are TRBV20-1 and TRBJ1-2; 9 nucleotides line up with TRBD1. This CDR3 spans 11 amino acids. CDR1 is DFQATT and CDR2 is SNEGSKA in the germline V gene (reference sequence). The V segment lost 1 base and the J segment 14 bases; nucleotides outside the gene matches: 5. The chain's CDR3 is CSARAHRGLTF. DNA for the CDR3: TGCAGTGCTAGAGCCCACAGGGGGCTAACCTTC.

This clonotype came up many times. The V and J genes are TRBV29-1 and TRBJ2-5; TRBD2 is a possible D gene (5 bases). Germline CDR1 reads SQVTM; CDR2 reads ANQGSEA. The V and J ends lost 7 bases and 5 bases respectively, with 17 bases between them. The CDR3 consists of 13 residues. The CDR3 DNA reads as TGCAGCGGTGGACTCATGGTCGGGGAGACCCAGTACTTC. Translation: CSGGLMVGETQYF.

This clonotype was recorded many times. V is TRBV6-6 and J is TRBJ2-5; D ambiguous. V was trimmed by 7 bases and J by 1 base, leaving 13 bases between them. This CDR3 region has 14 residues. Germline-derived CDR1 and CDR2 are MNHNY and SVGAGI (reference sequence). The CDR3 bases are TGTGCCAGCAACCACCAACTCAGCCAAGAGACCCAGTACTTC. Translating it yields CASNHQLSQETQYF.

This clonotype was seen ten or more times. The chain uses TRBV4-1 and TRBJ2-6, with a weak D call TRBD1 (5 bases). This CDR3 region has 16 residues. The germline V and J ends were trimmed by 2 bases and 4 bases, with 12 bases remaining between them. From germline, CDR1 is MGHRA and CDR2 YSYEKL. The chain's CDR3 is CASSQPRALGANVLTF. CDR3 in DNA: TGCGCCAGCAGCCAACCCAGGGCGCTGGGGGCCAACGTCCTGACTTTC.

The V call is TRBV20-1, the J call TRBJ2-2; 9 positions match TRBD2. V gave up 0 bases and J gave up 6 bases; unmatched junction bases: 14. The CDR3 loop spans 18 amino acids. Germline V gives CDR1 DFQATT, CDR2 SNEGSKA (reference sequence). CDR3 DNA: TGCAGTGCTAGAGATGAAGGGGTAGCGGGAGTGGGGGCCGGGGAGCTGTTTTTT. It encodes CSARDEGVAGVGAGELFF.